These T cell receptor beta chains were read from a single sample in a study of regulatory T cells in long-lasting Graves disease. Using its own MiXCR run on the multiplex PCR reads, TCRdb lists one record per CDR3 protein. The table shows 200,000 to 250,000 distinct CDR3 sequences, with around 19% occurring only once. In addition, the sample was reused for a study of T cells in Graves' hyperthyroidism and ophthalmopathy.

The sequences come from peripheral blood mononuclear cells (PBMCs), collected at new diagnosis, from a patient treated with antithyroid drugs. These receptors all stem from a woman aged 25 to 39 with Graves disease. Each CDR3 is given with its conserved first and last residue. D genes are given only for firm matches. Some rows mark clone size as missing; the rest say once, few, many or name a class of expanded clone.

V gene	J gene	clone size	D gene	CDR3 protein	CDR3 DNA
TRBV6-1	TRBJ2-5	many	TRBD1	CASSQGALIQETQYF	TGTGCCAGCAGTCAGGGGGCCCTAATCCAAGAGACCCAGTACTTC
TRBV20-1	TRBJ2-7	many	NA	CSARGDYEQYF	TGCAGTGCCCGAGGGGACTACGAGCAGTACTTC
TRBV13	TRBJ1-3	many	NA	CASSIQTYGNTIYF	TGTGCCAGCAGCATCCAGACATATGGAAACACCATATATTTT
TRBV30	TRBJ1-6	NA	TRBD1	CAWSLGQGYSPLHF	TGTGCCTGGAGTTTGGGACAGGGGTATTCACCCCTCCACTTT
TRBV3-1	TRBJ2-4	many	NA	CASSQLEKINIQYF	TGTGCCAGCAGCCAATTAGAAAAAATCAACATTCAGTACTTC
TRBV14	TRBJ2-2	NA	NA	CASSRVAGELFF	TGTGCCAGTTCGAGAGTGGCCGGGGAGCTGTTTTTT
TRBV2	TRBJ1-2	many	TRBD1	CASSSRGTLYGYTF	TGTGCCAGCAGCAGCAGGGGGACCCTCTATGGCTACACCTTC
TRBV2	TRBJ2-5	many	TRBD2	CASSEPDSGGQTQYF	TGTGCCAGCAGTGAACCCGATAGCGGGGGGCAGACCCAGTACTTC
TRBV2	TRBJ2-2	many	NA	CASTLRPPGAGELFF	TGTGCCAGCACTTTGCGTCCTCCTGGGGCCGGGGAGCTGTTTTTT
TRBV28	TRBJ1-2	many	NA	CASSGGRYGYTF	TGTGCCAGCAGCGGGGGGCGCTATGGCTACACCTTC
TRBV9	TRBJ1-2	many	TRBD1	CASSGQGAQGHGYTF	TGTGCCAGCAGCGGACAGGGGGCGCAAGGTCATGGCTACACCTTC
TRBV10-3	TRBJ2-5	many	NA	CAISRTTQETQYF	TGTGCCATCAGCAGGACCACCCAAGAGACCCAGTACTTC
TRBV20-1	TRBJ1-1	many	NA	CSARRRGGEAFF	TGCAGTGCTAGGAGGCGGGGCGGCGAAGCTTTCTTT
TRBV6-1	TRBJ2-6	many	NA	CASSLDSSGANVLTF	TGTGCCAGCAGTCTCGACAGCTCTGGGGCCAACGTCCTGACTTTC
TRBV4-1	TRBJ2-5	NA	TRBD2	CASSQGGGGLAGETQYF	TGCGCCAGCAGCCAAGGGGGGGGGGGACTAGCTGGTGAGACCCAGTACTTC
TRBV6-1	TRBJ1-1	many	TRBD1	CASRRGTVVSTEAFF	TGTGCCAGCAGGAGGGGGACAGTTGTAAGCACTGAAGCTTTCTTT
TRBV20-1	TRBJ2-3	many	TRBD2	CSASPPSGSGRALEDTQYF	TGCAGTGCTAGCCCCCCGAGCGGTAGCGGGAGGGCTCTGGAAGATACGCAGTATTTT
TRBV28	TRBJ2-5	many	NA	CASSFRRAYGTQYF	TGTGCCAGCAGTTTTAGACGGGCCTACGGGACCCAGTACTTC
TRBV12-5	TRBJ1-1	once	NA	CASGLLGSSYTEAFF	TGTGCTAGTGGTTTGTTAGGGTCCTCGTACACTGAAGCTTTCTTT
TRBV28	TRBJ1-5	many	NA	CASSSRVFRGQPQHF	TGTGCCAGCAGTTCCCGGGTCTTTCGGGGTCAGCCCCAGCATTTT
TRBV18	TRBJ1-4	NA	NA	CASSPRTVNENLYF	TGTGCCAGCTCTCCTAGGACAGTGAATGAAAATCTGTATTTT
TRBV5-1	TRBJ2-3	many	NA	CASSLDDSRTDTQYF	TGCGCCAGCAGCTTGGACGACAGTCGCACAGATACGCAGTATTTT
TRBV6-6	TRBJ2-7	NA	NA	CASSYSIGNPPYEQYF	TGTGCCAGCAGTTACTCGATCGGGAACCCCCCCTACGAGCAGTACTTC
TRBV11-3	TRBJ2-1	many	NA	CASSLGELNEQFF	TGTGCCAGCAGCCTCGGCGAGCTCAATGAGCAGTTCTTC
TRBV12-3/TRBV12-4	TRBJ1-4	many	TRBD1	CASSLGQGATNEKLFF	TGTGCCAGCAGTTTGGGACAGGGGGCTACTAATGAAAAACTGTTTTTT
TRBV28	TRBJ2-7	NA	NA	CASSLWRRSYEQYF	TGTGCCAGCAGTTTATGGCGTCGCTCCTACGAGCAGTACTTC
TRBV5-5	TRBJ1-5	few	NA	CASSLGSGVGNQPQHF	TGTGCCAGCAGCTTGGGGTCGGGAGTCGGCAATCAGCCCCAGCATTTT
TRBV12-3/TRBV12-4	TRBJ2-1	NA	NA	CASSAFRNEQFF	TGTGCCAGCTCCGCGTTTCGCAATGAGCAGTTCTTC
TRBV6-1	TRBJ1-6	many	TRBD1	CASRGTVLLHF	TGTGCCAGCAGGGGGACAGTACTGCTCCACTTT
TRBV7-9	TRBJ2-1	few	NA	CAGTPLADNEQFF	TGTGCCGGCACCCCTTTAGCGGACAATGAGCAGTTCTTC
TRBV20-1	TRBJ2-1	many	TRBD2	CSARDQSSGRNEQFF	TGCAGTGCTAGAGATCAGTCTAGCGGGAGGAATGAGCAGTTCTTC
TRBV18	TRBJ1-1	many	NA	CASGRGDLTAAFF	TGTGCCAGCGGTAGAGGGGATTTAACCGCTGCTTTCTTT
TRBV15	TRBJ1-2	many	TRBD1	CATSRQKGQGYGYTF	TGTGCCACCAGCAGACAGAAAGGACAGGGCTATGGCTACACCTTC
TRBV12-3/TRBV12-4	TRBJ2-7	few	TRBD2	CASSLAKASGASFYEQYF	TGTGCCAGCAGTTTAGCGAAGGCTAGCGGGGCCTCCTTTTACGAGCAGTACTTC
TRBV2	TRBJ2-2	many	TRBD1	CASSLTGTGVTGELFF	TGTGCCAGCAGCCTCACCGGGACAGGGGTGACCGGGGAGCTGTTTTTT
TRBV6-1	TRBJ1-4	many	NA	CASSRREGTNEKLFF	TGTGCCAGCAGCCGCAGGGAGGGGACTAATGAAAAACTGTTTTTT
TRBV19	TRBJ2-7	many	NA	CASSIGGQIHSYEQYF	TGTGCCAGTAGTATAGGTGGACAGATCCATTCCTACGAGCAGTACTTC
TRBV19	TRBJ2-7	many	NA	CASSITRGEQYF	TGTGCCAGTAGTATAACCAGAGGCGAGCAGTACTTC
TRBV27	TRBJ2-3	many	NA	CASSLWGSGDTQYF	TGTGCCAGCAGTTTGTGGGGATCTGGAGATACGCAGTATTTT
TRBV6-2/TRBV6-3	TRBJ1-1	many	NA	CASTEGSLNTEAFF	TGTGCCAGTACCGAGGGGTCGCTGAACACTGAAGCTTTCTTT
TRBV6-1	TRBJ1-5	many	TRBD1	CASSPMTGGYSNQPQHF	TGTGCCAGCAGTCCAATGACAGGGGGCTATAGCAATCAGCCCCAGCATTTT
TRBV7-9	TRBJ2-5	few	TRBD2	CASSLSTSQETQYF	TGTGCCAGCAGCTTATCGACTAGCCAGGAGACCCAGTACTTC
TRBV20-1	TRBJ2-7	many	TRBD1	CSARDGTGSDEQYF	TGCAGTGCTAGAGACGGGACAGGGAGTGACGAGCAGTACTTC
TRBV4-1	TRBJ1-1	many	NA	CASSLQTGSRLEAFF	TGCGCCAGCAGCCTCCAGACAGGCTCCCGACTTGAAGCTTTCTTT
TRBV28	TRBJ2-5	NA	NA	CASSPSQGLQETQYF	TGTGCCAGCTCACCAAGTCAGGGACTGCAAGAGACCCAGTACTTC
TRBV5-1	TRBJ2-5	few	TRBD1	CASSSGQGRQTQYF	TGCGCCAGCAGCTCCGGACAGGGGAGACAGACCCAGTACTTC
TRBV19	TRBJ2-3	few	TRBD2	CASSIGGVTDTQYF	TGTGCCAGTAGTATCGGGGGGGTCACAGATACGCAGTATTTT
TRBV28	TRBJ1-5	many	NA	CASGDQPQHF	TGTGCCAGCGGGGATCAGCCCCAGCATTTT
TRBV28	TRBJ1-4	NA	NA	CASSLYPLGRLFF	TGTGCCAGCAGTTTATACCCACTCGGCAGACTGTTTTTT